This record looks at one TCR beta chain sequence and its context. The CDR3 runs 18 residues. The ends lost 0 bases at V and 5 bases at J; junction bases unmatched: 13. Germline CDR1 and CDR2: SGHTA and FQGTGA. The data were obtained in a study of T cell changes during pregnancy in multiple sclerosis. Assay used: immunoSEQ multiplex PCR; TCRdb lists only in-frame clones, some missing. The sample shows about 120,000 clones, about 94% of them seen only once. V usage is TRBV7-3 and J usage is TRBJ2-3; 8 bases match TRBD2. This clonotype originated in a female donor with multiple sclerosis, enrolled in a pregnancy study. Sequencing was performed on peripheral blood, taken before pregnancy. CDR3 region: CASSLTGGLAARGDTQYF. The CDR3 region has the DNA TGTGCCAGCAGCTTAACGGGAGGACTAGCCGCCCGGGGAGATACGCAGTATTTT.